This record concerns one T cell receptor beta chain sequence. The junction had 9 bases not matched to a gene; V was cut back by 6 bases and J by 3 bases. Germline V gene lookup returns CDR1 SGHDT and CDR2 YYEEEE. This CDR3 region has 16 residues. This sample is part of a study of PD-1 blockade in mismatch repair-deficient tumors. The assay was immunoSEQ multiplex PCR, and TCRdb's table has in-frame clones only and misses some. The sample comprises approximately 100,000 clones, 82% of which are singletons, and 6.3% rests with the top ten. TCRs were sequenced from a few patients responding to pembrolizumab.

This receptor was obtained from an adult with mismatch repair-deficient cancer. This chain links TRBV5-6 with TRBJ2-1; 10 nucleotides match TRBD1. The sample here was peripheral blood, taken approximately 8 months after starting pembrolizumab. CDR3 nucleotide sequence: TGTGCCAGCAACACACCAAGGACAGGGGGCTACAATGAGCAGTTCTTC. It translates to CASNTPRTGGYNEQFF.